These T cell receptor beta chains were read from a single sample in a study of blood T cell repertoires in COVID-19. Sequencing was performed with immunoSEQ multiplex PCR; in TCRdb, only in-frame clones are kept and a portion is missing. The table includes roughly 160,000 clones, around 89% detected once. Specimen: peripheral blood. The source is a man aged 45-65 years who had recovered from COVID-19. The CDR3 runs from the conserved cysteine through the conserved F or W. Each record gives: clone size, D gene, J gene, V gene, CDR3 DNA, CDR3 protein. D genes are given only for firm matches. Rows give clone size only sometimes, using once, few, many, or a class for an expanded clone.

>NA|TRBD1|TRBJ1-2|TRBV7-2
TGTGCCAGCAGCACCTCCGGGACAGGGGGGCATGGCTACACCTTC
CASSTSGTGGHGYTF
>NA|NA|TRBJ2-1|TRBV9
TGTGCCAGCAGCGATACAGGGCAGGCCACCTACAATGAGCAGTTCTTC
CASSDTGQATYNEQFF
>NA|NA|TRBJ1-1|TRBV4-2
TGTGCCAGCAGCCTAACGGTGAACACTGAAGCTTTCTTT
CASSLTVNTEAFF
>once|TRBD2|TRBJ2-5|TRBV19
TGTGCCAGTAGTAGGAAGCGGACTAGCGGAGTCCAAGAGACCCAGTACTTC
CASSRKRTSGVQETQYF
>NA|TRBD2|TRBJ2-3|TRBV5-5
TGTGCCAGCAGCTTGGTTCCTAGCGGGGCCTCCGGGGGAGATACGCAGTATTTT
CASSLVPSGASGGDTQYF
>NA|NA|TRBJ1-2|TRBV28
TGTGCCAGCAGTTTACGGAGCAATGGCTACACCTTC
CASSLRSNGYTF
>NA|NA|TRBJ2-2|TRBV5-6
TGTGCCAGCAGCCCGATAGGGCGGGGGAACACCGGGGAGCTGTTTTTT
CASSPIGRGNTGELFF
>few|NA|TRBJ2-2|TRBV6-5
TGTGCCAGCAGAAGCCTCACCGGGGAGCTGTTTTTT
CASRSLTGELFF
>NA|NA|TRBJ2-1|TRBV28
TGTGCCAGCAGCCTTAATGAGGAGCAGTTCTTC
CASSLNEEQFF
>once|TRBD1|TRBJ1-2|TRBV5-1
TGCGCCAGCAGCCTTTCTGGGACAGGCCAGGGGGGCTACACCTTC
CASSLSGTGQGGYTF
>NA|NA|TRBJ1-5|TRBV12-2
TGTGCAAGTCGCTTACACTACGGGGAATGGAGCAATCAGCCCCAGCATTTT
CASRLHYGEWSNQPQHF
>NA|NA|TRBJ2-7|TRBV11-2
TGTGCCAGCACCCGGGCCCAGGGTGGAATCTACGAGCAGTACTTC
CASTRAQGGIYEQYF
>NA|TRBD2|TRBJ2-3|TRBV18
TGTGCCAGCTCACCACCATCCGGCGGGGGGGCCATAGACGACACAGATACGCAGTATTTT
CASSPPSGGGAIDDTDTQYF
>NA|TRBD2|TRBJ2-7|TRBV9
TGTGCCAGCAGCGTTGCTAGCGGGAGTTACGAGCAGTACTTC
CASSVASGSYEQYF
>NA|NA|TRBJ1-1|TRBV6-4
TGTGCCAGCAGTCAAGAGGTAAACACTGAAGCTTTCTTT
CASSQEVNTEAFF
>NA|NA|TRBJ2-5|TRBV9
TGTGCCAGCAGCACCTCTAGGGGGTCTTGGCTAGAGACCCAGTACTTC
CASSTSRGSWLETQYF
>NA|NA|TRBJ2-5|TRBV11-2
TGTGCCAGCTCGCAGGAAGAGACCCAGTACTTC
CASSQEETQYF
>NA|TRBD1|TRBJ2-3|TRBV13
TGTGCCAGCAGCCAAGGGACAGGGGGAGATACGCAGTATTTT
CASSQGTGGDTQYF
>NA|TRBD1|TRBJ1-1|TRBV7-6
TGTGCCAGCAGCCATTGGGACAGGGGGTATGCTTTCTTT
CASSHWDRGYAFF
>NA|NA|TRBJ1-6|TRBV28
TGTGCCAGCAGCCGTGGCGGCGTCTCCTATAATTCACCCCTCCACTTT
CASSRGGVSYNSPLHF
>NA|TRBD2|TRBJ2-1|TRBV5-6
TGTGCCAGCAGCTTGGCGGGCGGGGGGACTTACAATGAGCAGTTCTTC
CASSLAGGGTYNEQFF
>NA|NA|TRBJ1-1|TRBV6-5
TGTGCCAGCAGTTACCTCCGGGAGAACACTGAAGCTTTCTTT
CASSYLRENTEAFF
>NA|NA|TRBJ2-7|TRBV12-5
TGTGCTAGTGGTTTAGTGGGAGGCTCCGGGCGCCAGCAGTACTTC
CASGLVGGSGRQQYF
>NA|NA|TRBJ2-3|TRBV6-5
TGTGCCAGCAGCCTGGCAGCGGATACGCAGTATTTT
CASSLAADTQYF
>NA|NA|TRBJ1-2|TRBV9
TGTGCCAGCAGCGAGGGGACGGGGGCTAACTATGGCTACACCTTC
CASSEGTGANYGYTF
>NA|TRBD1|TRBJ2-5|TRBV11-2
TGTGCCAGCAGCTTAGGGACAGGGGCAAACCAAGAGACCCAGTACTTC
CASSLGTGANQETQYF
>NA|TRBD2|TRBJ2-3|TRBV7-2
TGTGCCAGCAGCTTAGGGGGACTAGACACAGATACGCAGTATTTT
CASSLGGLDTDTQYF
>NA|NA|TRBJ2-4|TRBV7-2
TGTGCCAGCAGCTTGAATCAACCGGCGGGCATTCAGTACTTC
CASSLNQPAGIQYF
>NA|NA|TRBJ2-2|TRBV5-1
TGCGCCAGCAGCCCGACGTTAGGGACAACCGGGGAGCTGTTTTTT
CASSPTLGTTGELFF
>NA|NA|TRBJ1-2|TRBV6-5
TGTGCCAGCAGTTACTCGAGCGGACCCAAGACCGGCTACACCTTC
CASSYSSGPKTGYTF
>NA|TRBD1|TRBJ2-5|TRBV5-4
TGTGCCAGCAGGCTAGGACAGGGGGAGACCCAGTACTTC
CASRLGQGETQYF
>NA|TRBD1|TRBJ2-1|TRBV6-1
TGTGCCAGCAGTGAGAGGGGGCGTAATGGGGAGCAGTTCTTC
CASSERGRNGEQFF
>NA|NA|TRBJ2-2|TRBV27
TGTGCCAGCAGTCTACACACCGGGGAGCTGTTTTTT
CASSLHTGELFF
>NA|TRBD2|TRBJ2-7|TRBV7-2
TGTGCCAGCAGCCCGGGGAGCGGGGGTAGCTCCTACGAGCAGTACTTC
CASSPGSGGSSYEQYF
>NA|NA|TRBJ2-5|TRBV5-5
TGTGCCAGCAGCTTGTTGGTTGCGAGGGCTGGTGAGACCCAGTACTTC
CASSLLVARAGETQYF
>NA|NA|TRBJ1-2|TRBV28
TGTGCCAGCAGTTTAATAGGGCCGGGGGGCTACACCTTC
CASSLIGPGGYTF
>NA|TRBD1|TRBJ1-2|TRBV2
TGTGCCAGCAGTGACAGGGGGCTGACTAACTATGGCTACACCTTC
CASSDRGLTNYGYTF
>NA|NA|TRBJ2-7|TRBV28
TGTGCCAGCAGTTTAACCCCACTGGTGAAGTACTTC
CASSLTPLVKYF
>NA|TRBD1|TRBJ2-5|TRBV6-6
TGTGCCAGCCGACAGGGGGGCCAGTACCAAGAGACCCAGTACTTC
CASRQGGQYQETQYF
>few|TRBD1|TRBJ1-1|TRBV28
TGTGCCAGCAGGGAAACAGGGGTGGGTACTGAAGCTTTCTTT
CASRETGVGTEAFF